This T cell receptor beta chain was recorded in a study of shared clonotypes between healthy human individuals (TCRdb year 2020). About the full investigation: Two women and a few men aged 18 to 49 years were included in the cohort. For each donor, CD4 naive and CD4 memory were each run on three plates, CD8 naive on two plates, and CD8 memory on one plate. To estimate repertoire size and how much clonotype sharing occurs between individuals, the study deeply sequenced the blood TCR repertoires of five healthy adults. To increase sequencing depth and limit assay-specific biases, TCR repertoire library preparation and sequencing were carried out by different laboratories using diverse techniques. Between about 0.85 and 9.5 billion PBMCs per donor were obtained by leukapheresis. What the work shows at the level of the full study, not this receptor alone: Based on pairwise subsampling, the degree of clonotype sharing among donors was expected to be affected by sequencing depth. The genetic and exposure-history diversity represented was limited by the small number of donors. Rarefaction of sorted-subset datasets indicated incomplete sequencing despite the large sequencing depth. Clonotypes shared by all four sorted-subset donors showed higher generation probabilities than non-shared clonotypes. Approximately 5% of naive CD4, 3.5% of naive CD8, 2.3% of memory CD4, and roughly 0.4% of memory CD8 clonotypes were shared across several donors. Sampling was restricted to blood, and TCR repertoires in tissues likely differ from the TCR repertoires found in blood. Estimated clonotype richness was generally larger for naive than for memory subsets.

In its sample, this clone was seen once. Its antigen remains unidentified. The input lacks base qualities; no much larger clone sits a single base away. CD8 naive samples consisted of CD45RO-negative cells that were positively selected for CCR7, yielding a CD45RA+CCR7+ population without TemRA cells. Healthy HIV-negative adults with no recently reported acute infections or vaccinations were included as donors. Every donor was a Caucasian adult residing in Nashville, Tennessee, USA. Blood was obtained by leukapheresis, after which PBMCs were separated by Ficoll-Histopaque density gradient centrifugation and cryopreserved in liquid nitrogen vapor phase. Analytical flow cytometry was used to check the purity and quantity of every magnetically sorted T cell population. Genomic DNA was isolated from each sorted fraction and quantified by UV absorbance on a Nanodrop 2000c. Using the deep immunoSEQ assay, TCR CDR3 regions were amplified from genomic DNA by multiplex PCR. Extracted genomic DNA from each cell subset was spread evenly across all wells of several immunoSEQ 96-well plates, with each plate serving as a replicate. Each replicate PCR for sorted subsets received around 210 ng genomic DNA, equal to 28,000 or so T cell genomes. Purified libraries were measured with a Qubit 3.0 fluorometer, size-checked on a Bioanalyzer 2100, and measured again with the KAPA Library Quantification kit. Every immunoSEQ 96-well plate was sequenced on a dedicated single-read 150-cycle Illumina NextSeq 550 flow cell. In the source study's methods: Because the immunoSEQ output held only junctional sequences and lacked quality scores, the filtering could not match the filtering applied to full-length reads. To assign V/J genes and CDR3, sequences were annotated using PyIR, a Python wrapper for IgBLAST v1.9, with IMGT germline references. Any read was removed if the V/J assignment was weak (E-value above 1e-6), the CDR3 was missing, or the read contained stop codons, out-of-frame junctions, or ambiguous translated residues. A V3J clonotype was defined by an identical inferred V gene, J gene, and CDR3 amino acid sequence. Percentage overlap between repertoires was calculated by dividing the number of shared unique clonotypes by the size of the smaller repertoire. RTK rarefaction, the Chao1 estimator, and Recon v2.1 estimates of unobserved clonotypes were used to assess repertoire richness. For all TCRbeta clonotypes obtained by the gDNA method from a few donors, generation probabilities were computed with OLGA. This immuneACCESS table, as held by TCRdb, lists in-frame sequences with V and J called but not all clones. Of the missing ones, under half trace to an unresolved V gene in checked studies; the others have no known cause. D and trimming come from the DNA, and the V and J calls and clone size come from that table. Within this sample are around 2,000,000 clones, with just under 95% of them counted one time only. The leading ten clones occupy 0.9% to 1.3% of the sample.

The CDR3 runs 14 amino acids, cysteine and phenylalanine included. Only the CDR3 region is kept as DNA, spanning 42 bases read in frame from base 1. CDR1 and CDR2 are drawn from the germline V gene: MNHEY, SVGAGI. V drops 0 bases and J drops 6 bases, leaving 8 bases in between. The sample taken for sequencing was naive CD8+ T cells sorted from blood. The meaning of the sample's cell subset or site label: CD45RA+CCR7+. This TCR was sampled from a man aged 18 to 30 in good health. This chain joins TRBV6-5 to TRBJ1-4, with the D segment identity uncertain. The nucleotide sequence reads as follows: TGTGCCAGCAGTTACTCGCCGGACGATGAAAAACTGTTTTTT. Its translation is CASSYSPDDEKLFF.